This T cell receptor beta chain was identified in a study of cytomegalovirus exposure and HLA in healthy donors. Germline CDR1 and CDR2: MDHEN and SYDVKM. V dropped 3 bases and J dropped 3; count of bases not matched to a gene: 4. This CDR3 is built from 14 residues. The PCR used 60 Vbeta and 13 Jbeta primers. This table comes from immunoSEQ multiplex PCR, and its TCRdb copy is limited to in-frame clones, with some not included. The data contain about 190,000 clones, more than 65% of them singletons. The TCR originated in a man in his forties or fifties in good health and CMV-seronegative. The material sequenced was PBMCs. V and J are TRBV28 and TRBJ1-2, with 7 bases aligning to TRBD1. CDR3 residues: CASSFEGAYYGYTF. In DNA form, the CDR3 reads TGTGCCAGCAGTTTTGAGGGGGCCTACTATGGCTACACCTTC.